The source of this TCR beta chain is a study of preoperative IRX-2 immunotherapy in early breast cancer. The method was immunoSEQ multiplex PCR; TCRdb's version includes in-frame clones alone and lacks a portion of them. The data show over 30,000 clones, about 90% seen once. Treatment defined: preoperative locoregional IRX-2 cytokine immunotherapy. Samples came from a phase Ib trial of preoperative locoregional IRX-2 cytokine immunotherapy. Specimen: tumor tissue, collected after IRX-2 immunotherapy. This receptor was obtained from a human donor with breast cancer.

As DNA, the CDR3 is TGTGCCAGCAGTTCACAGGGGGCAGGGATGTCTGAAGCTTTCTTT. It is translated as CASSSQGAGMSEAFF. The chain links TRBV9 to TRBJ1-1; 9 positions match TRBD1. With 5 bases clipped from V and 6 bases from J, the junction kept 11 bases outside the gene matches. The germline V gene has CDR1 SGDLS and CDR2 YYNGEE. This CDR3 contains 15 residues.